Detailed here is one T cell receptor (beta chain). Its antigen is unknown. This sample is drawn from a study of T cells in Graves' hyperthyroidism and ophthalmopathy. Findings of the study overall: With a median lead of about 6.9 months before onset, the model predicted ophthalmopathy. Blood shared most expanded thyroid clonotypes above 0.001.

Using 10 ml of fresh peripheral blood, PBMCs were prepared. V lost 3 bases, J lost 9 bases, and 19 bases lay in between. The CDR3 runs 14 residues. Per the germline V gene, CDR1 is SGHRS and CDR2 is YFSETQ. Amplification yielded TCR beta CDR3 regions, with RNA transcripts as the source. HTBI primers drove first-round RT-PCR of the TCR CDR3. TCRdb independently ran MiXCR on the multiplex PCR reads; one entry per CDR3 protein. The sample carries under 70,000 distinct CDR3 sequences, approximately 53% recorded once. The TCR sequence derives from a woman aged 60-75 years with Graves' ophthalmopathy. The chain is built from TRBV5-1 and TRBJ2-7; D is possibly TRBD2 (5 bases). Specimen: blood. CDR3 bases: TGCGCCAGCAGCTCCGGACTCCTTAACCTGGGGCAGTACTTC. Residues: CASSSGLLNLGQYF.